These T cell receptor beta chains were read from a single sample in a study of blood T cell repertoires in COVID-19. Clones were read by immunoSEQ multiplex PCR, and TCRdb kept only the in-frame ones, dropping some. The data hold some 170,000 clones, with 75% to 85% observed a single time. The sequenced sample was PBMCs or T cells enriched from blood (not recorded which). The receptors come from a man between 45 and 60 years old who had recovered from COVID-19. Both conserved end residues are part of each CDR3. The D gene is left open where the match is weak. Where a row states a size, it is once, few, many or the class of an expanded clone; other rows omit it.

V gene,D gene,J gene,clone size,CDR3 protein,CDR3 DNA
TRBV6-5,TRBD2,TRBJ2-5,once,CASKWNLAGMETQYF,TGTGCCAGCAAATGGAATCTAGCGGGGATGGAGACCCAGTACTTC
TRBV30,-,TRBJ1-2,-,CAWSSTSYTF,TGTGCCTGGAGTAGTACTAGCTACACCTTC
TRBV7-9,TRBD2,TRBJ2-1,-,CASSFASGGNEQFF,TGTGCCAGCAGCTTCGCTAGCGGGGGGAATGAGCAGTTCTTC
TRBV5-1,-,TRBJ2-1,-,CASSLVDSLNEQFF,TGCGCCAGCAGCTTGGTGGACAGCCTCAATGAGCAGTTCTTC
TRBV5-4,-,TRBJ1-1,-,CASRSQGLGTEAFF,TGTGCCAGCAGATCGCAGGGGTTGGGCACTGAAGCTTTCTTT
TRBV5-8,-,TRBJ1-5,-,CASSLVAELSYNQPQHF,TGTGCCAGCAGCTTGGTGGCAGAACTATCCTATAATCAGCCCCAGCATTTT
TRBV11-2,TRBD2,TRBJ2-2,once,CASSFTGGAAGELFF,TGTGCCAGCAGCTTCACCGGGGGGGCCGCCGGGGAGCTGTTTTTT
TRBV18,TRBD1,TRBJ1-6,-,CASSQLQGAADSPLHF,TGTGCCAGCTCACAATTACAGGGGGCTGCAGATTCACCCCTCCACTTT
TRBV6-6,-,TRBJ1-5,once,CASRIQGGDQPQHF,TGTGCCAGCAGGATACAAGGGGGGGATCAGCCCCAGCATTTT
TRBV12-3/TRBV12-4,-,TRBJ1-2,-,CASKHRRNYGYTF,TGTGCCAGCAAACACAGACGAAACTATGGCTACACCTTC
TRBV5-1,-,TRBJ1-4,-,CASSVRIQGIGEKLFF,TGCGCCAGCAGCGTCCGAATCCAGGGGATTGGTGAAAAACTGTTTTTT
TRBV6-5,-,TRBJ2-7,-,CASSRTVGYEQYF,TGTGCCAGCAGCCGAACAGTAGGCTACGAGCAGTACTTC
TRBV5-1,-,TRBJ2-1,-,CASSFPWVTGNEQFF,TGCGCCAGCAGCTTCCCGTGGGTCACAGGGAATGAGCAGTTCTTC
TRBV18,TRBD1,TRBJ1-5,-,CASSPRQGSQPQHF,TGTGCCAGCTCTCCGAGACAGGGCAGTCAGCCCCAGCATTTT
TRBV9,-,TRBJ1-1,-,CASTGQMNTEAFF,TGTGCCAGCACAGGACAGATGAACACTGAAGCTTTCTTT
TRBV3-1/TRBV3-2,-,TRBJ2-3,-,CASSQEGTFTDTQYF,TGTGCCAGCAGCCAAGAAGGGACATTCACAGATACGCAGTATTTT
TRBV19,-,TRBJ2-2,-,CASSIGQVTYRELFF,TGTGCCAGTAGTATAGGGCAGGTTACCTACCGGGAGCTGTTTTTT
TRBV29-1,-,TRBJ2-7,once,CSVAGVYEQYF,TGCAGCGTTGCAGGGGTATACGAGCAGTACTTC
TRBV7-9,TRBD1,TRBJ1-2,-,CASSLGTGGTNYGYTF,TGTGCCAGCAGCTTAGGGACAGGGGGGACTAACTATGGCTACACCTTC
TRBV5-1,TRBD1,TRBJ2-1,-,CASSLNGQGTYNEQFF,TGCGCCAGCAGCTTGAATGGACAGGGGACCTACAATGAGCAGTTCTTC
TRBV5-1,TRBD2,TRBJ2-2,-,CASSPGPGTSGVATGELFF,TGCGCCAGCAGCCCCGGACCGGGGACTAGCGGGGTGGCAACCGGGGAGCTGTTTTTT
TRBV6-6,-,TRBJ1-5,once,CASRIDRNQPQHF,TGTGCCAGCAGGATAGACAGGAATCAGCCCCAGCATTTT
TRBV9,TRBD1,TRBJ2-7,few,CASSVDQGATYEQYF,TGTGCCAGCAGCGTAGATCAGGGGGCTACCTACGAGCAGTACTTC
TRBV18,-,TRBJ1-2,once,CASSPRTASNYGYTF,TGTGCCAGCTCACCCCGGACAGCTTCTAACTATGGCTACACCTTC
TRBV19,TRBD1,TRBJ1-4,-,CASKGTAATNEKLFF,TGTGCCAGTAAGGGGACAGCCGCAACTAATGAAAAACTGTTTTTT
TRBV28,-,TRBJ1-5,-,CASSPPGPRSQPQHF,TGTGCCAGCAGTCCGCCGGGTCCGAGGTCTCAGCCCCAGCATTTT
TRBV10-3,-,TRBJ2-3,-,CAISESIPGSTDTQYF,TGTGCCATCAGTGAGTCGATACCAGGGAGCACAGATACGCAGTATTTT
TRBV6-5,-,TRBJ2-7,few,CASSYGGTIGDYEQYF,TGTGCCAGCAGTTACGGGGGGACGATTGGGGACTACGAGCAGTACTTC
TRBV27,TRBD1,TRBJ1-5,-,CASSYGQGNQPQHF,TGTGCCAGCAGTTACGGACAGGGCAATCAGCCCCAGCATTTT
TRBV4-2,-,TRBJ2-7,few,CASSWATRTYEQYF,TGTGCCAGCAGCTGGGCAACCCGAACCTACGAGCAGTACTTC
TRBV5-4,TRBD1,TRBJ1-4,-,CASSLSGGEKLFF,TGTGCCAGCAGCTTGTCAGGGGGTGAAAAACTGTTTTTT
TRBV4-1,-,TRBJ2-1,-,CASSQDLAYNEQFF,TGCGCCAGCAGCCAAGATCTCGCGTACAATGAGCAGTTCTTC
TRBV27,-,TRBJ1-2,-,CASSFWGGDVSGYTF,TGTGCCAGCAGTTTCTGGGGAGGGGATGTTTCTGGCTACACCTTC
TRBV6-5,TRBD2,TRBJ2-7,-,CASSERGRYGQYF,TGTGCCAGCAGCGAGCGGGGCCGTTACGGGCAGTACTTC
TRBV12-3/TRBV12-4,-,TRBJ1-2,-,CASSLGQLYGYTF,TGTGCCAGCAGTCTTGGACAACTCTATGGCTACACCTTC
TRBV3-1/TRBV3-2,TRBD1,TRBJ1-3,-,CASSRDRRNTIYF,TGTGCCAGCAGCCGGGACAGACGAAACACCATATATTTT
TRBV7-9,TRBD2,TRBJ2-1,-,CASSPRASGDEQFF,TGTGCCAGCAGCCCACGGGCTAGCGGGGATGAGCAGTTCTTC
TRBV15,-,TRBJ1-4,once,CATSPRGALNEKLFF,TGTGCCACCAGCCCCCGGGGGGCGCTTAATGAAAAACTGTTTTTT
TRBV5-5,-,TRBJ2-2,-,CASSLFQVNTGELFF,TGTGCCAGCAGCTTGTTTCAGGTTAACACCGGGGAGCTGTTTTTT
TRBV6-5,TRBD1,TRBJ1-5,-,CASNPGQGANQPQHF,TGTGCCAGCAACCCGGGACAGGGGGCGAATCAGCCCCAGCATTTT
TRBV6-2/TRBV6-3,TRBD1,TRBJ1-1,-,CASSYKGGRNTEAFF,TGTGCCAGCAGTTACAAAGGGGGCAGGAACACTGAAGCTTTCTTT
TRBV6-5,TRBD1,TRBJ2-7,few,CASSVPGQGIYEQYF,TGTGCCAGCTCTGTACCGGGACAGGGGATCTACGAGCAGTACTTC
TRBV6-5,-,TRBJ2-7,few,CASSYPQGSEQYF,TGTGCCAGCAGTTATCCACAGGGATCGGAGCAGTACTTC
TRBV19,TRBD1,TRBJ1-5,-,CASSEDRGSNQPQHF,TGTGCCAGTAGTGAGGACAGGGGAAGCAATCAGCCCCAGCATTTT
TRBV3-1/TRBV3-2,TRBD1,TRBJ1-6,-,CASSDSGQGPFSPLHF,TGTGCCAGCAGCGACAGTGGACAGGGACCATTTTCACCCCTCCACTTT
TRBV6-5,-,TRBJ2-2,-,CASSSPGNTGELFF,TGTGCCAGCAGTTCGCCGGGTAACACCGGGGAGCTGTTTTTT
TRBV7-2,-,TRBJ1-2,-,CASSLDRSANYGYTF,TGTGCCAGCAGCTTAGACAGATCCGCTAACTATGGCTACACCTTC
TRBV4-2,TRBD1,TRBJ1-1,-,CASSHGQGGPEAFF,TGTGCCAGCAGCCACGGACAGGGGGGACCTGAAGCTTTCTTT